One and the same sample provided the 22 T cell receptor beta chains below, sequenced in a study of T cell repertoires in cytomegalovirus infection. TCRdb recomputed calls from the reads with MiXCR, one row per CDR3 protein. The sample records more than 250,000 distinct CDR3 sequences, more than 20% being singletons. Their antigens remain unidentified. The starting material was cultured PBMCs, obtained from culture after CMV antigen stimulation. The receptors here all came from a human donor in good health (CMV status not recorded). Some clones in this sample may be carry-over from other donors' samples.

The CDR3 protein is CASLFDRDAEAFF. Here the CDR3 DNA reads TGTGCCAGCCTTTTCGACAGGGACGCTGAAGCTTTCTTT. The rearrangement uses TRBV7-2 and TRBJ1-1; TRBD1 matches 7 bases. This CDR3 spans 13 amino acids. CDR1 and CDR2 (germline): SGHTA, FQGNSA. The junction had 9 bases not matched to a gene; V was cut back by 8 bases and J by 6 bases.

This clonotype was detected many times. This chain uses TRBV24-1 with TRBJ2-3; D may be TRBD2 (6 bases). Germline V CDR1 and CDR2: KGHDR, SFDVKD. The germline V and J ends were trimmed by 2 bases and 6 bases, with 8 bases remaining between them. The CDR3 extends over 13 amino acids. The CDR3 bases are TGTGCCACCAGTGATTGGGAGGCCGATACGCAGTATTTT. Amino acid sequence: CATSDWEADTQYF.

This clonotype turned up a few times. The chain couples TRBV12-3 or TRBV12-4 to TRBJ2-1; 14 bases map to TRBD2. This CDR3 region has 17 residues. The V and J ends lost 3 bases and 7 bases, in that order; junction bases with no gene match: 8. The CDR3 reads CASSLVGLAGAENEQFF. The CDR3, as DNA: TGTGCCAGCAGTTTGGTGGGACTAGCGGGAGCGGAGAATGAGCAGTTCTTC.

This clonotype was observed many times. The V call is TRBV11-3, the J call TRBJ1-3; 8 bases are shared with TRBD1. This CDR3 is 18 amino acids long. From germline, CDR1 is SGHNT and CDR2 YENEEA. V shed 0 bases and J 2 bases; nucleotides not matched to a gene: 9. The CDR3 is CASSLDGRDRLPGNTIYF. In nucleotides, the CDR3 is TGTGCCAGCAGCTTAGACGGGCGGGACAGGCTTCCTGGAAACACCATATATTTT.

J is TRBJ2-4 and V is TRBV6-5; 7 bases fit TRBD2. CDR3 length: 14 residues. V gave up 6 bases and J gave up 9 bases; unmatched junction bases: 11. Per germline, CDR1 MNHEY and CDR2 SVGAGI. The CDR3 DNA is TGTGCCAGCAGGGGAGGGGAGGGCCGGAGCATTCAGTACTTC. Its protein product is CASRGGEGRSIQYF.

V and J are TRBV19 and TRBJ1-1; unclear D gene. The CDR3 is 14 residues long. V lost 5 bases to trimming and J lost 1 base, with 11 bases between them. The germline CDR1 and CDR2 sequences are LNHDA and SQIVND (reference sequence). CDR3 residues: CASSALRGNTEAFF. The CDR3 DNA follows: TGTGCCAGTAGTGCGCTACGGGGGAACACTGAAGCTTTCTTT.

The V call is TRBV5-1, the J call TRBJ2-7; 9 bases agree with TRBD2. Germline lookup yields CDR1 SGHRS and CDR2 YFSETQ. V trimming: 4 bases; J trimming: 5 bases; junction bases outside the gene matches: 4. This CDR3 has 13 amino acids. CDR3 sequence reads: CASSQTSGDEQYF. Written as DNA, the CDR3 is TGCGCCAGCAGCCAGACTAGCGGAGACGAGCAGTACTTC. The variable domain in full, with the rest retrieved from reference TRBV5-1 and TRBJ2-7, is KAGVTQTPRYLIKTRGQQVTLSCSPISGHRSVSWYQQTPGQGLQFLFEYFSETQRNKGNFPGRFSGRQFSNSRSEMNVSTLELGDSALYLCASSQTSGDEQYFGPGTRLTVT.

This clonotype occurred many times. The rearrangement uses TRBV28 and TRBJ2-4; D is perhaps TRBD1 or TRBD2 (6 bases each). CDR1 and CDR2 from the germline V gene are MDHEN and SYDVKM. The CDR3 sequence is 15 residues long. The germline V and J ends were trimmed by 5 bases and 2 bases, with 13 bases remaining between them. CDR3 amino acids: CASSPPGASKNIQYF. CDR3 DNA: TGTGCCAGCAGTCCCCCGGGGGCTTCCAAAAACATTCAGTACTTC.

This clonotype was recorded at least ten times. The rearrangement joins TRBV6-1 to TRBJ1-1, with TRBD1 as a possible D gene (5 bases). Germline V gene lookup returns CDR1 MNHNS and CDR2 SASEGT. With 4 bases removed from V and 1 base from J, the gap between germline ends came to 13 bases. This CDR3 spans 15 amino acids. CDR3 sequence reads: CASSVGGSANTEAFF. In DNA form, the CDR3 reads TGTGCCAGCAGTGTGGGGGGGAGCGCGAACACTGAAGCTTTCTTT.

This clonotype was counted many times. V gene TRBV3-1 combines with J gene TRBJ2-1; no firm D call. The CDR3 totals 17 residues. Germline V CDR1 and CDR2: LGHDT, YNNKEL (reference sequence). Between the trimmed V and J ends, which lost 0 bases and 1 base, there was a span of 13 bases. CDR3 in amino acids: CASSQEVSLRSYNEQFF. In DNA, the CDR3 is TGTGCCAGCAGCCAAGAAGTCAGCCTACGTTCCTACAATGAGCAGTTCTTC.

The rearrangement joins TRBV6-8 to TRBJ2-7; maybe TRBD2 (5 bases). Per germline, CDR1 MNHGY and CDR2 SAAAGT. V was cut by 2 bases and J by 2 bases, with 10 bases left in between. CDR3 length equals 14 residues. CDR3 nucleotides: TGTGCCAGCAGTTACGGAGGCGGCACCTACGAGCAGTACTTC. Protein product: CASSYGGGTYEQYF.

This clonotype occurred a few times. This chain uses TRBV29-1 with TRBJ1-1; D perhaps matches TRBD1 (6 bases). The CDR3 loop spans 13 amino acids. The germline gives CDR1 SQVTM, CDR2 ANQGSEA. Deletions cut 4 bases from V and 1 base from J, with 10 bases between. CDR3 sequence reads: CSVGRGQNTEAFF. In DNA form, the CDR3 reads TGCAGCGTTGGTCGGGGGCAGAACACTGAAGCTTTCTTT.

V and J are TRBV19 and TRBJ2-1, with 8 bases that match TRBD2. The CDR3 consists of 15 residues. Trimming took 6 bases from V and 4 from J; bases not matched to a gene: 8. Germline V gene lookup returns CDR1 LNHDA and CDR2 SQIVND (reference sequence). CDR3: CASSRGRPPYNEQFF. In nucleotides, the CDR3 is TGTGCCAGTAGCCGCGGGAGGCCCCCATACAATGAGCAGTTCTTC.

The V call is TRBV6-6, the J call TRBJ2-2; 11 bases match TRBD2. V shed 0 bases and J 8 bases; nucleotides not matched to a gene: 2. Germline CDR1 MNHNY, CDR2 SVGAGI (reference sequence). This CDR3 comprises 15 residues. CDR3 in DNA: TGTGCCAGCAGTTACTCGACTAGCGGGACTGGGGAGCTGTTTTTT. It translates to CASSYSTSGTGELFF.

The rearrangement joins TRBV25-1 to TRBJ2-3; D gene uncertain. Per the germline V gene, CDR1 is MGHDK and CDR2 is SYGVNS. V was clipped by 6 bases and J by 2 bases, with 9 bases between them. CDR3 length: 13 amino acids. CDR3 sequence (DNA): TGTGCCAGCAGGAAACCCAACACAGATACGCAGTATTTT. It yields the protein CASRKPNTDTQYF.

This sequence joins TRBV20-1 and TRBJ2-7; TRBD2 is a possible D gene (6 bases). The CDR3 runs to 15 residues. Trimming took off 0 bases at V and 2 bases at J, with 14 bases between the two ends. Germline CDR1 DFQATT, CDR2 SNEGSKA (reference sequence). CDR3 amino acids: CSARDTGDSPYEQYF. The DNA for the CDR3 is TGCAGTGCTAGAGATACGGGGGACTCCCCCTACGAGCAGTACTTC.

This clonotype has more than one count but fewer than ten. The rearrangement links TRBV12-3 or TRBV12-4 to TRBJ1-2, with 7 bases identical to TRBD1. V was pared by 6 bases and J by 5 bases, with 6 bases of the junction left unmatched. The CDR3 sequence is 13 residues long. The CDR3 reads CASRTDRAYGYTF. CDR3 nucleotides: TGTGCCAGCAGGACTGACAGGGCTTATGGCTACACCTTC.

The V call is TRBV4-3, the J call TRBJ2-2; D is unclear. Between the trimmed V and J ends, which lost 5 bases and 4 bases, there was a span of 5 bases. Germline lookup yields CDR1 LGHNA and CDR2 YSLEER. CDR3 length: 12 residues. The CDR3 is CASSKTTGELFF. CDR3 sequence (DNA): TGCGCCAGCAGCAAGACCACCGGGGAGCTGTTTTTT.

The V call is TRBV27, the J call TRBJ2-7, with 9 bases fitting TRBD2. V trimming: 7 bases; J trimming: 5 bases; junction bases outside the gene matches: 12. This CDR3 contains 15 residues. The V gene's germline CDR1 is MNHEY and CDR2 SMNVEV (reference sequence). CDR3 DNA: TGTGCCAGCATCCGGATCGGCGGGAGGGTCAACGAGCAGTACTTC. Its translation is CASIRIGGRVNEQYF.

This clonotype was observed a handful of times. V gene TRBV9 combines with J gene TRBJ2-1; TRBD2 agrees at 7 bases. Germline lookup yields CDR1 SGDLS and CDR2 YYNGEE. This CDR3 region has 17 residues. V shed 1 base, J shed 3 bases, and the junction held 10 bases outside the gene matches. CDR3 in DNA: TGTGCCAGCAGCGTAACGGGAAGGCGGGGGTTCTACAATGAGCAGTTCTTC. Translation: CASSVTGRRGFYNEQFF.

The CDR3 reads CASTGRGRYNEQFF. For the CDR3, the DNA is TGTGCCAGCACAGGGCGCGGGAGATACAATGAGCAGTTCTTC. This sequence joins TRBV25-1 and TRBJ2-1; 7 nucleotides agree with TRBD2. This CDR3 spans 14 amino acids. CDR1 MGHDK and CDR2 SYGVNS come from the germline V gene. With 7 bases clipped from V and 4 bases from J, the junction kept 7 bases outside the gene matches.

CDR3 in DNA: TGTGCCAGCAGGGCTACTAGCGGGGCCCCCTACGAGCAGTACTTC. Its protein product is CASRATSGAPYEQYF. This chain connects TRBV27 to TRBJ2-7, with TRBD2 matching over 10 bases. Germline CDR1 MNHEY, CDR2 SMNVEV (reference sequence). This CDR3 is 15 amino acids long. Trimming took 6 bases from V and 2 from J; bases not matched to a gene: 7.